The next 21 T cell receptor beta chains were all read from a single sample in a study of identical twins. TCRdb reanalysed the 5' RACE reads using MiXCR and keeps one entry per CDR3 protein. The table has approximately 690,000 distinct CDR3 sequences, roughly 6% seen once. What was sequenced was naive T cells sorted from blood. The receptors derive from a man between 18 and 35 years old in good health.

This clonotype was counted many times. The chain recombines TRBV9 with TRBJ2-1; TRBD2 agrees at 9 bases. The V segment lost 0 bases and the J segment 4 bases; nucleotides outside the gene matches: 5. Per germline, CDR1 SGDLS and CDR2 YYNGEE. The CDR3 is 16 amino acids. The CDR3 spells CASSVAPGLAYNEQFF. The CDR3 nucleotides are TGTGCCAGCAGCGTAGCCCCGGGACTAGCATACAATGAGCAGTTCTTC.

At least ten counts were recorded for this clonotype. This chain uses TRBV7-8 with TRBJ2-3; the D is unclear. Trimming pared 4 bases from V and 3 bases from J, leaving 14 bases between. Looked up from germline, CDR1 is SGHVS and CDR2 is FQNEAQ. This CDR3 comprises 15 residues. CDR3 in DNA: TGTGCCAGCAGCTCACCCTTTGACTGGACAGATACGCAGTATTTT. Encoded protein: CASSSPFDWTDTQYF.

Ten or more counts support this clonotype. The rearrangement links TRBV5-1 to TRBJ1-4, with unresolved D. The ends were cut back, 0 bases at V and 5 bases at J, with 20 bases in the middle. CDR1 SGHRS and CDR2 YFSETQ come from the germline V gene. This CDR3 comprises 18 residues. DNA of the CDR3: TGCGCCAGCAGCTTGGGAGCGTTACAACTAGTGAAAAATGAAAAACTGTTTTTT. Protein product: CASSLGALQLVKNEKLFF. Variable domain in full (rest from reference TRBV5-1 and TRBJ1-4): KAGVTQTPRYLIKTRGQQVTLSCSPISGHRSVSWYQQTPGQGLQFLFEYFSETQRNKGNFPGRFSGRQFSNSRSEMNVSTLELGDSALYLCASSLGALQLVKNEKLFFGSGTQLSVL.

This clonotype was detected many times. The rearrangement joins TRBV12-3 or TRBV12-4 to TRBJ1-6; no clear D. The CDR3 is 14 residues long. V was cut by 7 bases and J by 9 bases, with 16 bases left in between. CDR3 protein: CASTVMGSFSPLHF. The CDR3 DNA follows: TGTGCCAGCACCGTAATGGGGTCTTTTTCACCCCTCCACTTT.

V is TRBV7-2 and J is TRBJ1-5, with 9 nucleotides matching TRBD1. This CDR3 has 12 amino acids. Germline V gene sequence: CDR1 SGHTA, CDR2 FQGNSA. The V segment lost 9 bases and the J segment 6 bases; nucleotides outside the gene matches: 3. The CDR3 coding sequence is TGTACCAGTGGGGACAGGGTTCAGCCCCAGCATTTT. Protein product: CTSGDRVQPQHF.

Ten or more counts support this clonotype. This chain's CDR3 is CASSLQGLGVARNEQFF. The CDR3 nucleotides read TGTGCCAGCAGCCTCCAAGGCTTGGGAGTGGCTCGAAATGAGCAGTTCTTC. This chain connects TRBV11-2 to TRBJ2-1; D is perhaps TRBD2 (5 bases). CDR1 and CDR2 from the germline V gene are SGHAT and FQNNGV. The CDR3 sequence is 17 residues long. Trimming removed 5 bases from V and 7 bases from J, with 24 bases in between.

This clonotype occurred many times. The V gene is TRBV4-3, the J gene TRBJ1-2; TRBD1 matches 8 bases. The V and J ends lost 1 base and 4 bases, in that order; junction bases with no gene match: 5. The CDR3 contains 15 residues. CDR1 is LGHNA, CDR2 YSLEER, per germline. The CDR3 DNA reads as TGCGCCAGCAGCCAAGGGACAGGGAGTTTCTATGGCTACACCTTC. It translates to CASSQGTGSFYGYTF.

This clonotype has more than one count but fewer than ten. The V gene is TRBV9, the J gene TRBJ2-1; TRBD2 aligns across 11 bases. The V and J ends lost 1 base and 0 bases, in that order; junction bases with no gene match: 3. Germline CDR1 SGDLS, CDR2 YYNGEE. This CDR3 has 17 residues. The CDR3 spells CASSVLAGGLSYNEQFF. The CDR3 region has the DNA TGTGCCAGCAGCGTACTAGCGGGGGGCCTCTCCTACAATGAGCAGTTCTTC. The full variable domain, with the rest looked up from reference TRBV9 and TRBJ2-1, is DSGVTQTPKHLITATGQRVTLRCSPRSGDLSVYWYQQSLDQGLQFLIQYYNGEERAKGNILERFSAQQFPDLHSELNLSSLELGDSALYFCASSVLAGGLSYNEQFFGPGTRLTVL.

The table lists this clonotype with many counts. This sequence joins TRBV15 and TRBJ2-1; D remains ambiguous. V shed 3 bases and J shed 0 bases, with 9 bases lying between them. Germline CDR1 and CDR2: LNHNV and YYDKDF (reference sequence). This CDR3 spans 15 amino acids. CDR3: CATSRTDSSYNEQFF. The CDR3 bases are TGTGCCACCAGCAGGACTGATAGCTCCTACAATGAGCAGTTCTTC.

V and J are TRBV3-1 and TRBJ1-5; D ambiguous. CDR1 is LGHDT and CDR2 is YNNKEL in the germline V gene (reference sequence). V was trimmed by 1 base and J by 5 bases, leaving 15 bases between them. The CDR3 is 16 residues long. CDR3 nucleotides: TGTGCCAGCAGCCAAGGTAGTGGTCAGCCCGATCAGCCCCAGCATTTT. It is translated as CASSQGSGQPDQPQHF.

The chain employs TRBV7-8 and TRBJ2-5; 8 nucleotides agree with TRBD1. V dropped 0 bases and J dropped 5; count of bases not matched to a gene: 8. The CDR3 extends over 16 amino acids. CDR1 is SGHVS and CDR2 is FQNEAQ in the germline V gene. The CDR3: CASSLAGQGAWETQYF. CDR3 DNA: TGTGCCAGCAGCTTAGCGGGGCAGGGGGCGTGGGAGACCCAGTACTTC.

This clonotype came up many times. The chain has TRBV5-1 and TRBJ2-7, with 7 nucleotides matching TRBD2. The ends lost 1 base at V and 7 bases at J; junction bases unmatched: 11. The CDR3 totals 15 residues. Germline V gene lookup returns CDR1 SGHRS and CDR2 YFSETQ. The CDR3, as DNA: TGCGCCAGCAGCTTGCAACGGGAGGCTTGGGAGGAGCAGTACTTC. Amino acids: CASSLQREAWEEQYF. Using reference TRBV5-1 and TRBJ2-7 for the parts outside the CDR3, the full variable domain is KAGVTQTPRYLIKTRGQQVTLSCSPISGHRSVSWYQQTPGQGLQFLFEYFSETQRNKGNFPGRFSGRQFSNSRSEMNVSTLELGDSALYLCASSLQREAWEEQYFGPGTRLTVT.

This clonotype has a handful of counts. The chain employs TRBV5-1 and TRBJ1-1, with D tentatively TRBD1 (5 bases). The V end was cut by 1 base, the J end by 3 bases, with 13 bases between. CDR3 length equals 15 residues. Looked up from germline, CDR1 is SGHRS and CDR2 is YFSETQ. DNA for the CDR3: TGCGCCAGCAGCTTGACGGGGGGAAAGTACACTGAAGCTTTCTTT. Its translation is CASSLTGGKYTEAFF.

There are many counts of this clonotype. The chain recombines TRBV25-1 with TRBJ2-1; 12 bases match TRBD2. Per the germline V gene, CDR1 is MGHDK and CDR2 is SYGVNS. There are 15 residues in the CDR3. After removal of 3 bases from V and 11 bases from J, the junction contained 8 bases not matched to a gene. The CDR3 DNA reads TGTGCCAGCAGTGACCCCGGACTAGCGGGGTTAAAGCAGTTCTTC. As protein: CASSDPGLAGLKQFF.

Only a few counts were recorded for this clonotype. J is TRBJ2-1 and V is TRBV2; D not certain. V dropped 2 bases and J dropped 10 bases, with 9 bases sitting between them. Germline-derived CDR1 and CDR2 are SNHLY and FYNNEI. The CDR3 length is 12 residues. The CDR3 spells CASSEYRQEQFF. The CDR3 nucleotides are TGTGCCAGCAGTGAATACCGACAAGAGCAGTTCTTC. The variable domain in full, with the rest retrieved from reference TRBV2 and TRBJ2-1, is EPEVTQTPSHQVTQMGQEVILRCVPISNHLYFYWYRQILGQKVEFLVSFYNNEISEKSEIFDDQFSVERPDGSNFTLKIRSTKLEDSAMYFCASSEYRQEQFFGPGTRLTVL.

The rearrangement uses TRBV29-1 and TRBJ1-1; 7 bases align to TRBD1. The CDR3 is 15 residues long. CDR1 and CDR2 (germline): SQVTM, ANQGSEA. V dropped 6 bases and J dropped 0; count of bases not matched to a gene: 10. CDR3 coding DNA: TGCAGCGTCACCGGGACAGACCCTATGAACACTGAAGCTTTCTTT. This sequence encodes CSVTGTDPMNTEAFF.

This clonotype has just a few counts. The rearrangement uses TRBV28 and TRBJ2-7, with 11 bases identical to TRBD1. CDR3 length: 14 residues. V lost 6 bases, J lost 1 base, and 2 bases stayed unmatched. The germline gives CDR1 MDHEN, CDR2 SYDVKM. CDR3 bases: TGTGCCAGCAGGGACAGGGGGCCATCCTACGAGCAGTACTTC. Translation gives CASRDRGPSYEQYF.

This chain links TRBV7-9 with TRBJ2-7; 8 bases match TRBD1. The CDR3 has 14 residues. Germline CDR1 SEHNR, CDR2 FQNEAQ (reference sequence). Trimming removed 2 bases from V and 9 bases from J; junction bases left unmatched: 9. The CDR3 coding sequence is TGTGCCAGCAGCTTACAGGGGGCTGACCTGGGGCAGTACTTC. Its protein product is CASSLQGADLGQYF.

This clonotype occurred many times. The CDR3 spells CASSQGTGDSPLHF. CDR3 bases: TGTGCCAGCAGCCAAGGGACAGGGGATTCACCCCTCCACTTT. This rearrangement joins TRBV3-1 to TRBJ1-6, with 9 bases lining up with TRBD1. CDR1 and CDR2 from the germline V gene are LGHDT and YNNKEL (reference sequence). V gave up 1 base and J gave up 8 bases; unmatched junction bases: 0. The CDR3 consists of 14 residues. Complete variable domain (other parts from reference TRBV3-1 and TRBJ1-6): DTAVSQTPKYLVTQMGNDKSIKCEQNLGHDTMYWYKQDSKKFLKIMFSYNNKELIINETVPNRFSPKSPDKAHLNLHINSLELGDSAVYFCASSQGTGDSPLHFGNGTRLTVT.

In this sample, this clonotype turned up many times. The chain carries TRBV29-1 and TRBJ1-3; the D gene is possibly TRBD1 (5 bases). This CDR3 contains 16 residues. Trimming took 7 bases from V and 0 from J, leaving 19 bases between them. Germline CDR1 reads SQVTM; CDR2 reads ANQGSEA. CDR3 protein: CSASLGGTFSGNTIYF. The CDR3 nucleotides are TGCAGCGCGTCCCTCGGGGGGACCTTCTCTGGAAACACCATATATTTT. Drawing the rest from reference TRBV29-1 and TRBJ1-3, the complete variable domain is SAVISQKPSRDICQRGTSLTIQCQVDSQVTMMFWYRQQPGQSLTLIATANQGSEATYESGFVIDKFPISRPNLTFSTLTVSNMSPEDSSIYLCSASLGGTFSGNTIYFGEGSWLTVV.

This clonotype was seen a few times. In nucleotides, the CDR3 is TGCAGTGCTAGACCGGGACAGGGAATAGATACGCAGTATTTT. This translates into CSARPGQGIDTQYF. The chain carries TRBV20-1 and TRBJ2-3; 9 bases fit TRBD1. V gave up 2 bases and J gave up 5 bases; unmatched junction bases: 5. The CDR3 totals 14 residues. The germline V gene encodes CDR1 DFQATT and CDR2 SNEGSKA (reference sequence).